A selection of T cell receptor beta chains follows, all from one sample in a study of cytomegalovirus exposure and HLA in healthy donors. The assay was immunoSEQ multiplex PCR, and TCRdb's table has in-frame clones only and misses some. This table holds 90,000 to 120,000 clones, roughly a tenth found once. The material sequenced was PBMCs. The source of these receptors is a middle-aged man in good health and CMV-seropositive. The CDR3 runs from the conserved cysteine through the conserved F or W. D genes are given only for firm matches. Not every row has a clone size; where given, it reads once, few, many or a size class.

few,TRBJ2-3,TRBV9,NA,TGTGCCAGCAGCGTAGAGGGGCCCGGCACAGATACGCAGTATTTT,CASSVEGPGTDTQYF
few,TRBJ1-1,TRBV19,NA,TGTGCCAGTAGTATAGATCTGCTGCTAGGGGGCACTGAAGCTTTCTTT,CASSIDLLLGGTEAFF
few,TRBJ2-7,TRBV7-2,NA,TGTGCCAGCAGCTTACACCTATCCTACGAGCAGTACTTC,CASSLHLSYEQYF
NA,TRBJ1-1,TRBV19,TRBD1,TGTGCCAGTAGTCCAAGACAGGGGATGAACACTGAAGCTTTCTTT,CASSPRQGMNTEAFF
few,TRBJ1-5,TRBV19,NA,TGTGCCAGTACCGCTGGGAGGGGAAGGTTCCGCTCTGGAGAGATGGGTTTT,CASTAGRGRFRSGEMGF
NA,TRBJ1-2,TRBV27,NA,TGTGCCAGCAGGGGGCCGACACGAGCTAACTATGGCTACACCTTC,CASRGPTRANYGYTF
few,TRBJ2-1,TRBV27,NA,TGTAGGGGGGGAGGAAGGGAAGGGTCGTTAGAGTTCTTC,CRGGGREGSLEFF
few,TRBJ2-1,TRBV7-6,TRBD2,TGTGCCAGCAGCTTAGGGACTAGCGACAATGAGCAGTTCTTC,CASSLGTSDNEQFF
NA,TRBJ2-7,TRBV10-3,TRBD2,TGTGCCATCAGCCCGGGACTAGCGGGAGGGCCCGAGTACTTC,CAISPGLAGGPEYF
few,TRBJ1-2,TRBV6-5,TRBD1,TGTGCCAGCAGTTTCACAGACAGGGTGGGCGGCTACACCTTC,CASSFTDRVGGYTF
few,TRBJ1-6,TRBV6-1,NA,TGTGCCACCCCAGGAGAGGGAGGATCGAATTCACCCCTCCACTTT,CATPGEGGSNSPLHF
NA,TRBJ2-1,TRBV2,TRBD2,TGTGCCAGCAGTCTGACTAGCGGGAACGGTAATGAGCAGTTCTTC,CASSLTSGNGNEQFF
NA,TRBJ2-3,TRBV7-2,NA,TGTGCCAGCGGACTTCGGGCTAGCTCCTCAGATACGCAGTATTTT,CASGLRASSSDTQYF
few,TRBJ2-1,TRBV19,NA,TGTGCCAGTAGTATAAATCCTGTCAATGAGCAGTTCTTC,CASSINPVNEQFF
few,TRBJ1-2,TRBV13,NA,TGTGCCAGCAGCTTATCAGGAGGGAAAGGCTACACCTTC,CASSLSGGKGYTF
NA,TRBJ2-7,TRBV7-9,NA,TGTGCCAGCAGCCTGGGACAGGGAAGCGGGACTAGTCAAGAATTC,CASSLGQGSGTSQEF
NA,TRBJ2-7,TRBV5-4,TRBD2,TGTGCCAGCAGCTTACCCGGGACTAGCGGAACCTACGAGCAGTACTTC,CASSLPGTSGTYEQYF
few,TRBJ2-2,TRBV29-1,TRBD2,TGCAGCGTTGCATTTTCTCGGGAGGTCCCCGGGGAGCTGTTTTTT,CSVAFSREVPGELFF
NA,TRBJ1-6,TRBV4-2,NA,TGTGCCAGCAGCCAAATGACAGAGCCCAATTCACCCCTCCACTTT,CASSQMTEPNSPLHF
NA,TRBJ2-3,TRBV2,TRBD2,TGTGCCAGCAACGGACTAGCGGGAACAGATACGCAGTATTTT,CASNGLAGTDTQYF
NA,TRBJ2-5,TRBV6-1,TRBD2,TGTGCCAGCAGTGAAGTTAGCGGGAGTGGTGAGACCCAGTACTTC,CASSEVSGSGETQYF
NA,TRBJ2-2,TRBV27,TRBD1,TGTGCCAGCAGTTTCAGACAGGGGAACGGGGAGCTGTTTTTT,CASSFRQGNGELFF
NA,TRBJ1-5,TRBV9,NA,NA,CASSVGGGSGNQPQNF
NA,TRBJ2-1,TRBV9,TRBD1,TGTGCCAGCAGCGACCGGGACAGGGAGGACAATGAGCAGTTCTTC,CASSDRDREDNEQFF
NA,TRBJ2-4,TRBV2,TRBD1,TGTGCCAGCAGTGAATTTCAGGGGGCGGCCAAAAACATTCAGTACTTC,CASSEFQGAAKNIQYF
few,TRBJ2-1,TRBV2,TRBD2,TGTGCCAGCGAGGGCGGGAGAAGAGGTGAGCAGTTCTTC,CASEGGRRGEQFF
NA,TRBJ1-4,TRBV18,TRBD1,TGTGCCAGCTCACCATCGACAGGGGGCTTGAGTGAAAAACTGTTTTTT,CASSPSTGGLSEKLFF
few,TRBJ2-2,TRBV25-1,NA,TGTGCCAGCAGGCCGAGGGGGACATCCCACACCGGGGAGCTGTTTTTT,CASRPRGTSHTGELFF
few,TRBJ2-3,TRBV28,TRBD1,TGTGCCAGCAGTTTATGGGCAGGGGGATTAGATACGCAGTATTTT,CASSLWAGGLDTQYF
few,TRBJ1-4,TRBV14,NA,TGTGCCAGCAGCCAGACAGGAACCCATAATGAAAAACTGTTTTTT,CASSQTGTHNEKLFF
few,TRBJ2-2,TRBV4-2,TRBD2,TGTGCCAGCAGCCAAGATAGGCCGGGAGGGGGGGACACCGGGGAGCTGTTTTTT,CASSQDRPGGGDTGELFF
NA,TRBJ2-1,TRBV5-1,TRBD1,TGCGCCAGCAGCCTCGGACAGGGCTCCAACAATGAGCAGTTCTTC,CASSLGQGSNNEQFF
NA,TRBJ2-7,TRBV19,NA,TGTGCCAGTAGTAAAACGGGCTACGAGCAGTACTTC,CASSKTGYEQYF
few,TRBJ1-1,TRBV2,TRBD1,TGTGCCAGCAGTGTGCACAGGGGAAACACTGAAGCTTTCTTT,CASSVHRGNTEAFF
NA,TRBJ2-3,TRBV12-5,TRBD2,TGTGCTAGTGGTTTGTTTAGCGGGAGAGGGTCAGATACGCAGTATTTT,CASGLFSGRGSDTQYF